The 8 T cell receptor beta chains in this list originate from one sample, sequenced in a study of cytomegalovirus exposure and HLA in healthy donors. PCR was performed using 60 Vbeta and 13 Jbeta primers. Method: immunoSEQ multiplex PCR; TCRdb's copy keeps in-frame clones and lacks some. The sample has about 190,000 clones; about 83% are singletons. Sequenced material: PBMCs. The receptors shown here come from a young woman in good health and CMV-seropositive.

The rearrangement joins TRBV6-5 to TRBJ1-1, with TRBD1 as a possible D gene (6 bases). This CDR3 is built from 15 residues. Germline CDR1 MNHEY, CDR2 SVGAGI. Trimming took 2 bases from V and 3 from J, leaving 13 bases between them. The CDR3 DNA follows: TGTGCCAGCAGTTACCTCGACAGGATCGACACTGAAGCTTTCTTT. The encoded protein is CASSYLDRIDTEAFF.

V gene TRBV2 combines with J gene TRBJ2-5; the D is unclear. V was cut by 6 bases and J by 6 bases, with 17 bases left in between. The CDR3 spans 14 residues. CDR1 and CDR2 (germline): SNHLY, FYNNEI. CDR3 residues: CASRPQNVEQTQYF. CDR3 bases: TGTGCCAGCAGGCCCCAAAACGTCGAGCAGACCCAGTACTTC.

This clone was detected a few times. CDR3 sequence: CASSLPDRVYGYTF. The CDR3 DNA reads as TGTGCCAGCAGCCTTCCAGACAGGGTCTATGGCTACACCTTC. This chain connects TRBV6-8 to TRBJ1-2, with TRBD1 matching 7 bases. CDR1 is MNHGY, CDR2 SAAAGT, per germline. Losses at the gene ends were 6 bases for V and 4 bases for J; bases not matched to a gene: 8. The CDR3 consists of 14 residues.

This chain joins TRBV6-5 and TRBJ2-1; 9 nucleotides line up with TRBD2. V was pared by 0 bases and J by 4 bases, with 4 bases of the junction left unmatched. The CDR3 loop spans 16 amino acids. Germline V CDR1 and CDR2: MNHEY, SVGAGI. The CDR3 region is CASSYSGLAGYNEQFF. The CDR3, as DNA: TGTGCCAGCAGTTACTCAGGGCTAGCGGGATACAATGAGCAGTTCTTC.

This chain connects TRBV14 to TRBJ2-7, with 7 bases aligning to TRBD2. The CDR3 consists of 17 residues. J lost 6 bases, V lost 3 bases, and 17 bases had no gene match. Germline CDR1 SGHDN, CDR2 FVKESK. The CDR3 spells CASSHRTGTSGTTEQYF. The CDR3 DNA sequence: TGTGCCAGCAGCCACAGAACCGGGACCAGTGGGACTACCGAGCAGTACTTC.

The genes are TRBV2 and TRBJ2-3; D is perhaps TRBD2 (5 bases). The CDR3 covers 15 residues. CDR1 is SNHLY and CDR2 is FYNNEI in the germline V gene. V was clipped by 8 bases and J by 5 bases, with 20 bases between them. The CDR3 loop reads CASSSELVFLDTQYF. The CDR3 nucleotides read TGTGCCAGCTCGTCCGAACTAGTTTTTTTAGATACGCAGTATTTT.

The chain uses TRBV18 and TRBJ2-1, with TRBD2 identical over 11 bases. CDR3 length: 18 residues. The ends lost 1 base at V and 2 bases at J; junction bases unmatched: 7. Germline loops: CDR1 KGHSH, CDR2 LQKENI. CDR3 coding DNA: TGTGCCAGCTCACCACGGCCTAGCGGGAGGTCCCCCTACAATGAGCAGTTCTTC. Protein: CASSPRPSGRSPYNEQFF. Drawing the rest from reference TRBV18 and TRBJ2-1, the complete variable domain is NAGVMQNPRHLVRRRGQEARLRCSPMKGHSHVYWYRQLPEEGLKFMVYLQKENIIDESGMPKERFSAEFPKEGPSILRIQQVVRGDSAAYFCASSPRPSGRSPYNEQFFGPGTRLTVL.

V usage is TRBV10-1 and J usage is TRBJ2-3, with 13 bases lining up with TRBD2. This CDR3 region has 15 residues. Germline CDR1 and CDR2: WNHNN and SYGVQD (reference sequence). Losses at the gene ends were 4 bases for V and 7 bases for J; bases not matched to a gene: 5. CDR3 sequence: CASSVLAGGQYTQYF. The CDR3, as DNA: TGCGCCAGCAGTGTACTAGCGGGGGGGCAATATACGCAGTATTTT.